This TCR beta chain derives from a study of tumor and adjacent non-tumor tissue in lung cancer. No cell sorting was done before RNA was extracted from the tissue. Distant lung tissue was collected more than 3 cm away from the tumor edge. Germline-derived CDR1 and CDR2 are SGHAT and FQDESV (reference sequence). The CDR3 covers 15 residues. The library came from three nested PCR rounds adapted from ARM-PCR protocols. TCRdb fed the multiplex PCR reads into MiXCR, producing one record per CDR3 protein. Of some 100,000 distinct CDR3 sequences in the sample, about 64% were seen once. Study observations and caveats: Compared with tumor, normal lung showed significantly lower TCR diversity.

As concerns this clonotype: Its antigen remains unidentified. No conserved phenylalanine or tryptophan ends this CDR3, so it is likely a read error.

The chain has TRBV11-1 and TRBJ1-1; 7 bases are a match to TRBD1. Sequences were obtained from distant non-tumor lung tissue. The TCR sequence derives from a man aged 55-75 years with non-small cell lung cancer. Here the CDR3 reads CANSLARGGNTEAFL. CDR3 nucleotide sequence: TGTGCCAACAGCCTTGCCAGGGGGGGAAACACTGAAGCTTTCCTT.